This entry lists 25 T cell receptor beta chains sequenced from one sample in a study of early T cells in non-severe SARS-CoV-2 infection. TCRdb called the 5' RACE reads again in MiXCR, with one record for every CDR3 protein. The sample lists fewer than 100,000 distinct CDR3 sequences, roughly 5.7% seen once, with less than 9.5% in the top ten. Material: whole blood. These receptors originate from an adult who was a healthcare worker with PCR-confirmed SARS-CoV-2 infection or an uninfected control (not recorded which).

The rearrangement links TRBV5-1 to TRBJ2-7; tentatively, D is TRBD1 (6 bases). Trimming took 4 bases from V and 5 from J, leaving 16 bases between them. Germline V gene data show CDR1 as SGHRS and CDR2 as YFSETQ. The CDR3 spans 14 residues. The CDR3 is CASSVGRGFDEQYF. The CDR3 nucleotides are TGCGCCAGCAGCGTGGGCAGGGGCTTTGACGAGCAGTACTTC.

This sequence joins TRBV9 and TRBJ2-1; D is possibly TRBD1 (5 bases). Germline V lookup: CDR1 SGDLS, CDR2 YYNGEE. The V end lost 4 bases, the J end lost 9 bases, and 20 bases lay between the germline ends. The CDR3 is 15 amino acids. In nucleotides, the CDR3 is TGTGCCAGCAGCCCTGCTGTGGCTCCCCAGGGTGAGCAGTTCTTC. Its protein is CASSPAVAPQGEQFF.

This clonotype showed up many times. The genes are TRBV20-1 and TRBJ1-1; D unresolved. Germline CDR1 reads DFQATT; CDR2 reads SNEGSKA (reference sequence). The CDR3 spans 15 residues. V was clipped by 0 bases and J by 11 bases, with 22 bases between them. The CDR3 here is CSARDWTAPFVVAFF. The CDR3 DNA follows: TGCAGTGCTAGAGATTGGACGGCCCCTTTTGTCGTGGCTTTCTTT.

Regarding this clonotype: The junction and the germline gene differ at one end; a read error may be behind it. This rearrangement joins TRBV4-3 to TRBJ1-2; D is perhaps TRBD1 (5 bases). This CDR3 has 16 amino acids. The V gene's germline CDR1 is LGHNA and CDR2 YSLEER. CDR3 sequence: CATSQDLRVRGQGYTF. The CDR3 nucleotides are TGCGCCACCAGCCAAGATTTAAGGGTTAGGGGTCAAGGCTACACCTTC.

The chain has TRBV19 and TRBJ2-7; D is undetermined. Germline assignment: CDR1 LNHDA and CDR2 SQIVND (reference sequence). V was shortened by 5 bases and J by 6 bases, with 17 bases between the two germline ends. The CDR3 consists of 14 residues. CDR3 region: CASSPYLLDREQYF. CDR3 coding DNA: TGTGCCAGTAGTCCTTACCTCCTGGACCGCGAGCAGTACTTC.

This clonotype has ten or more counts. V usage is TRBV7-2 and J usage is TRBJ2-3; D call uncertain. Trimming left V 1 base short and J 1 base short, with 9 bases between. CDR3 length: 15 residues. Germline V CDR1 and CDR2: SGHTA, FQGNSA. The CDR3, as DNA: TGTGCCAGCAGCTTAGTTCGCGGACGCACAGATACGCAGTATTTT. Protein: CASSLVRGRTDTQYF.

This clonotype came up a few times. The chain links TRBV6-5 to TRBJ1-1; perhaps TRBD1 as D (5 bases). V was clipped by 6 bases and J by 8 bases, with 19 bases between them. The CDR3 runs 14 residues. Germline V gives CDR1 MNHEY, CDR2 SVGAGI. The chain's CDR3 is CASRSPMGRLEAFF. For the CDR3, the DNA is TGTGCCAGCAGGAGTCCGATGGGACGTCTGGAAGCTTTCTTT.

The chain has TRBV10-2 and TRBJ2-5, with 7 nucleotides matching TRBD1. CDR3 length: 14 residues. J was trimmed by 5 bases and V by 0 bases; bases with no gene match: 3. Germline CDR1 is WSHSY and CDR2 is SAAADI. The CDR3 DNA reads as TGCGCCAGCAGTGAGTCGGGACAGCGGGAGACCCAGTACTTC. This sequence encodes CASSESGQRETQYF.

The chain has TRBV18 and TRBJ2-7; a weak D match, TRBD2 (6 bases). The ends were cut back, 0 bases at V and 3 bases at J, with 9 bases in the middle. Germline V CDR1 and CDR2: KGHSH, LQKENI. This CDR3 is built from 14 residues. CDR3: CASSPPTRGYEQYF. The DNA for the CDR3 is TGTGCCAGCTCACCACCGACTAGAGGCTACGAGCAGTACTTC.

This clonotype was found a few times. The V call is TRBV7-9, the J call TRBJ2-3; D perhaps matches TRBD2 (5 bases). From germline, CDR1 is SEHNR and CDR2 FQNEAQ (reference sequence). V gave up 5 bases and J gave up 5 bases, with 20 bases separating them. The CDR3 spans 16 residues. This CDR3 is CASSRFLGSGGDTQYF. In nucleotides, the CDR3 is TGTGCCAGCAGCCGATTTCTCGGCTCTGGAGGAGATACGCAGTATTTT.

This clonotype was detected many times. The chain employs TRBV29-1 and TRBJ2-2; D perhaps matches TRBD1 (6 bases). The V gene's germline CDR1 is SQVTM and CDR2 ANQGSEA. The CDR3 is made up of 16 amino acids. Here the CDR3 DNA reads TGCAGTGCAATTACAGGGTCCCCCTCTAACACCGGGGAGCTGTTTTTT. It is translated as CSAITGSPSNTGELFF.

This clonotype was detected only a few times. J is TRBJ2-7 and V is TRBV28, with D perhaps TRBD1 (5 bases). CDR3 length: 14 amino acids. V was trimmed by 2 bases and J by 9 bases, leaving 17 bases between them. Germline-derived CDR1 and CDR2 are MDHEN and SYDVKM. The CDR3 sequence: CASSLRTSPTRQYF. The DNA of the CDR3 is TGTGCCAGCAGTTTAAGGACAAGTCCTACGAGGCAGTACTTC.

There are many counts of this clonotype. The chain links TRBV5-1 to TRBJ2-1; unclear D gene. The CDR3 length is 12 residues. Trimming took off 2 bases at V and 7 bases at J, with 7 bases between the two ends. Germline CDR1 is SGHRS and CDR2 is YFSETQ. CDR3 region: CASSFEANEQFF. CDR3 coding DNA: TGCGCCAGCAGCTTCGAAGCGAATGAGCAGTTCTTC.

The chain couples TRBV9 to TRBJ1-2; 8 bases map to TRBD1. V was clipped by 0 bases and J by 3 bases; unmatched bases: 4. This CDR3 contains 15 residues. Germline V gives CDR1 SGDLS, CDR2 YYNGEE. CDR3 bases: TGTGCCAGCAGCGTAGCCCCGACAGGGGACTATGGCTACACCTTC. It encodes CASSVAPTGDYGYTF.

In this sample, this clonotype turned up a few times. J is TRBJ1-1 and V is TRBV9; D unclear. Deletions cut 0 bases from V and 1 base from J, with 10 bases between. The germline V gene has CDR1 SGDLS and CDR2 YYNGEE. CDR3 length equals 15 residues. The CDR3: CASSVGNRQNTEAFF. DNA of the CDR3: TGTGCCAGCAGCGTAGGTAACAGACAGAACACTGAAGCTTTCTTT.

The chain carries TRBV10-3 and TRBJ2-3, with D maybe TRBD2 (5 bases). The CDR3 runs 14 residues. V gave up 6 bases and J gave up 1 base, with 11 bases separating them. Germline CDR1 and CDR2: ENHRY and SYGVKD. CDR3 sequence (DNA): TGTGCCATCAGCACCGAGGGAGGCACAGATACGCAGTATTTT. Translated: CAISTEGGTDTQYF.

This clonotype was observed at least ten times. The rearrangement joins TRBV4-3 to TRBJ2-2, with D possibly being TRBD2 (5 bases). CDR3 length equals 16 residues. Trimming removed 0 bases from V and 6 bases from J, with 14 bases in between. In germline, CDR1 is LGHNA, CDR2 YSLEER. For the CDR3, the DNA is TGCGCCAGCAGCCAAGATTGGCTAGCCGATGCCGGGGAGCTGTTTTTT. This codes for CASSQDWLADAGELFF.

This clonotype has only a few counts. V and J are TRBV6-1 and TRBJ1-1; D unclear. Trimming cost V 0 bases and J 1 base, with 12 bases left between them. The germline gives CDR1 MNHNS, CDR2 SASEGT. The CDR3 has 16 residues. Here the CDR3 reads CASSEAWRRENTEAFF. CDR3 nucleotides: TGTGCCAGCAGTGAAGCTTGGCGGAGAGAGAACACTGAAGCTTTCTTT.

This clonotype was seen a handful of times. The J gene is TRBJ1-4, the V gene TRBV28; D is possibly TRBD1 (6 bases). CDR3 size: 12 residues. The V and J ends lost 6 bases and 11 bases respectively, with 13 bases between them. Germline values: CDR1 MDHEN, CDR2 SYDVKM. Written as DNA, the CDR3 is TGTGCCAGCAGCTCACTTAGGGGGAAACTGTTTTTT. Residues: CASSSLRGKLFF.

This clonotype has at least ten counts. This chain uses TRBV11-2 with TRBJ2-3; the D gene is possibly TRBD2 (6 bases). Trimming removed 4 bases at V and 4 bases at J, with 18 bases between. The CDR3 runs 16 residues. The germline V gene has CDR1 SGHAT and CDR2 FQNNGV. Written as DNA, the CDR3 is TGTGCCAGCAGCTCGTGGGGGGACCCCTCGGCAGATACGCAGTATTTT. Protein: CASSSWGDPSADTQYF.

This rearrangement joins TRBV2 to TRBJ2-3; maybe TRBD1 (6 bases). Germline V gene sequence: CDR1 SNHLY, CDR2 FYNNEI. Between the trimmed V and J ends, which lost 6 bases and 2 bases, there was a span of 15 bases. This CDR3 spans 15 amino acids. CDR3 residues: CASRQGGALTDTQYF. CDR3 DNA sequence: TGTGCCAGCAGACAAGGGGGAGCCCTCACAGATACGCAGTATTTT.

This chain uses TRBV18 with TRBJ2-3; 9 nucleotides match TRBD2. There are 17 residues in the CDR3. Germline-derived CDR1 and CDR2 are KGHSH and LQKENI. V trimming: 5 bases; J trimming: 2 bases; junction bases outside the gene matches: 11. The DNA of the CDR3 is TGTGCCAGCTCATCGAGCCCGGCGGGAGGGAACACAGATACGCAGTATTTT. This codes for CASSSSPAGGNTDTQYF.

Only one count was recorded for this clonotype. The V gene is TRBV6-1, the J gene TRBJ2-7, with 8 bases fitting TRBD2. J was trimmed by 2 bases and V by 1 base; bases with no gene match: 1. CDR1 MNHNS and CDR2 SASEGT come from the germline V gene. The CDR3 is made up of 14 amino acids. For the CDR3, the DNA is TGTGCCAGCAGTGAAGAGGGACTAGCCTACGAGCAGTACTTC. Translated, it gives CASSEEGLAYEQYF.

The chain employs TRBV5-1 and TRBJ1-1; no clear D. Germline values: CDR1 SGHRS, CDR2 YFSETQ. The V end was cut by 0 bases, the J end by 5 bases, with 14 bases between. The CDR3 has 15 amino acids. CDR3 protein: CASSLDGSLSTEAFF. As DNA, the CDR3 is TGCGCCAGCAGCTTGGATGGCAGTCTATCGACTGAAGCTTTCTTT.

The CDR3 region has the DNA TGCGCCAGCAGCCAAGACTCAGCAGAATACAATGAGCAGTTCTTC. This translates into CASSQDSAEYNEQFF. The chain couples TRBV4-3 to TRBJ2-1; D unclear. CDR1 LGHNA and CDR2 YSLEER come from the germline V gene. The length of the CDR3 is 15 residues. Trimming took off 0 bases at V and 4 bases at J, with 10 bases between the two ends.